What follows is one T cell receptor beta chain and its context. Its antigen remains unidentified. The PCR used 60 Vbeta and 13 Jbeta primers. This table comes from immunoSEQ multiplex PCR, and its TCRdb copy is limited to in-frame clones, with some not included. The sample yields 150,000 or so clones, around 80% seen once. Trimming took off 6 bases at V and 0 bases at J, with 9 bases between the two ends. Germline assignment: CDR1 SGHNT and CDR2 YENEEA. The CDR3 extends over 13 amino acids. The source of the sample is a study of cytomegalovirus exposure and HLA in healthy donors. Study-wide context: Out of approximately 400 genotyped donors, about 80% belonged to the Caucasian-associated ancestry cluster. Broader study findings: The records held CMV serostatus as the only immune exposure information. It emerged from a later analysis that several of the most significant clusters appeared to be linked to common viral pathogens. Later work found that TCR association rates differed between HLA loci; DRB1 had the most and HLA-C the fewest.

The TCR was taken from a male donor in good health and CMV-seropositive. This rearrangement joins TRBV11-3 to TRBJ2-7; the D is unclear. The sequenced material came from PBMCs. The CDR3 coding sequence is TGTGCCAGCAGTTACAGAACCTCCTACGAGCAGTACTTC. This encodes CASSYRTSYEQYF.